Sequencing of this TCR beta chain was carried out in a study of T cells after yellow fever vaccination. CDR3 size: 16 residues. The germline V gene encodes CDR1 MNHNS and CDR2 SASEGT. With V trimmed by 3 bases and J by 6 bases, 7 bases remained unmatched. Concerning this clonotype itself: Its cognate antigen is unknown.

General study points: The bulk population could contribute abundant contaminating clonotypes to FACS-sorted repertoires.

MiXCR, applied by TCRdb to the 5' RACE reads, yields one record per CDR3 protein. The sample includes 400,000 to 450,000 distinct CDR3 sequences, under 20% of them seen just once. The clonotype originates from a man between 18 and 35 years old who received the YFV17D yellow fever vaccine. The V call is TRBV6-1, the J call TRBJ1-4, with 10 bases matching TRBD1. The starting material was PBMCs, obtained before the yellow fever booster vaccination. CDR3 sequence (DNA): TGTGCCAGCAGTGAGCCAGACAGGGGGCGAGATGAAAAACTGTTTTTT. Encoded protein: CASSEPDRGRDEKLFF.